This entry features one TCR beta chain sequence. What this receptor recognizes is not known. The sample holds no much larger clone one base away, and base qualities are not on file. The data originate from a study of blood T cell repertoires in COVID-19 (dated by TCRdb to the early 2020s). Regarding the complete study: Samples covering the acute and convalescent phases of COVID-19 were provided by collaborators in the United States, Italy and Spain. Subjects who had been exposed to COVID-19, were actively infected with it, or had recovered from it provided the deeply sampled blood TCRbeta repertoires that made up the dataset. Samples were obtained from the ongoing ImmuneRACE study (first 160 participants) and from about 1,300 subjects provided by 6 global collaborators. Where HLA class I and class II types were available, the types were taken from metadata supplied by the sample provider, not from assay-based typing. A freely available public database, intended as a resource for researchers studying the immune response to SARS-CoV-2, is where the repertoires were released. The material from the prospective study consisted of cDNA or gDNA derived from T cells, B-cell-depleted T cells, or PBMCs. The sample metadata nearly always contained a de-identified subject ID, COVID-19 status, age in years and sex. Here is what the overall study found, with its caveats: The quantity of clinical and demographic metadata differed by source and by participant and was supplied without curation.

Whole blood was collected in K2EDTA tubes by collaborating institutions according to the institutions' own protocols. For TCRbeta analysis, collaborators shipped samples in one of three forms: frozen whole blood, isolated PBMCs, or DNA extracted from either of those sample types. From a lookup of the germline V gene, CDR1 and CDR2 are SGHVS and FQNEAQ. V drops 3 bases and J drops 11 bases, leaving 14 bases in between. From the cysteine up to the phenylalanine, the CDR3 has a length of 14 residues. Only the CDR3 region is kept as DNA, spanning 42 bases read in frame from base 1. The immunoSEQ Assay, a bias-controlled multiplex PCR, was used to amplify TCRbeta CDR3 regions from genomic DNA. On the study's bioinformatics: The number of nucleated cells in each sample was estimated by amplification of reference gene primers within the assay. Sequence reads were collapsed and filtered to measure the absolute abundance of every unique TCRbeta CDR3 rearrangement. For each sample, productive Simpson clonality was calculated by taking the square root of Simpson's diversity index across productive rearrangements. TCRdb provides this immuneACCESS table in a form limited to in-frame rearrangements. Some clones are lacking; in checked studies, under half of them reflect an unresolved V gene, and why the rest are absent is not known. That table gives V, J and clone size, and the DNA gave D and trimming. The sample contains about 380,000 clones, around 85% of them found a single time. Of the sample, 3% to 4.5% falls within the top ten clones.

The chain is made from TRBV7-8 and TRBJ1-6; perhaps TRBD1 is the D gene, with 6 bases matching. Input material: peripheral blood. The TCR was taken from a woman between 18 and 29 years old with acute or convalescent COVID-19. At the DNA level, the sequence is TGTGCCAGCAGCTTGGGGACAACTAAAACACCCCTCCACTTT. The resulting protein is CASSLGTTKTPLHF.